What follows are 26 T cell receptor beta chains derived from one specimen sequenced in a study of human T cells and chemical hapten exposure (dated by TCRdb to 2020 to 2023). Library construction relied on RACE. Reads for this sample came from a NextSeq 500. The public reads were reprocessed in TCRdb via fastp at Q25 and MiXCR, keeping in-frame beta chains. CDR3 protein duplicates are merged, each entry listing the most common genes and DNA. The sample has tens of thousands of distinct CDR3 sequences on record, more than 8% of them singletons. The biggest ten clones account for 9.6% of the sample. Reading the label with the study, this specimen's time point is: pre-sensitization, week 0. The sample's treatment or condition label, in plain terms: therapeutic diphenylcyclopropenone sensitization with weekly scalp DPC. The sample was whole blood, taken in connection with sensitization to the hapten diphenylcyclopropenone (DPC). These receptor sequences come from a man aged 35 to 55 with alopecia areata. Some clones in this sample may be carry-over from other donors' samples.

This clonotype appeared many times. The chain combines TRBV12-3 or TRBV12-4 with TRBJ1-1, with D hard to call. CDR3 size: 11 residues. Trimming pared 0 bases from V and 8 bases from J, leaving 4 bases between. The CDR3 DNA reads TGTGCCAGCAGTTTAGCTGTGGAAGCTTTCTTT. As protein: CASSLAVEAFF.

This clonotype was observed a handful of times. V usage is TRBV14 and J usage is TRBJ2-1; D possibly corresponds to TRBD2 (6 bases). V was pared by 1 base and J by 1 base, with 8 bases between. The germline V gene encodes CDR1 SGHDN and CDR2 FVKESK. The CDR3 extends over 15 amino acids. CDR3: CASSQVGGSYNEQFF. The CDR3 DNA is TGTGCCAGCAGCCAAGTCGGGGGTTCCTACAATGAGCAGTTCTTC.

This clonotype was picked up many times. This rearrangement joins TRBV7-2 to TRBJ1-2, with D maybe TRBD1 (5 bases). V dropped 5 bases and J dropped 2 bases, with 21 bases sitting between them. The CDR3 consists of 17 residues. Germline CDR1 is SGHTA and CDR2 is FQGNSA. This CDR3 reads CASSKRVQGRRNYGYTF. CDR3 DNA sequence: TGTGCCAGCAGCAAGAGGGTGCAGGGAAGGAGGAACTATGGCTACACCTTC.

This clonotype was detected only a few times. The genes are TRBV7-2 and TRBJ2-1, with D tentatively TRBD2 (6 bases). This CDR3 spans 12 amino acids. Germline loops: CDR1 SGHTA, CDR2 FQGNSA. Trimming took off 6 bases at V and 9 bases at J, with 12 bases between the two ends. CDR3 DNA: TGTGCCAGCAGTGGGGACTTCAGTGAGCAGTTCTTC. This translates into CASSGDFSEQFF.

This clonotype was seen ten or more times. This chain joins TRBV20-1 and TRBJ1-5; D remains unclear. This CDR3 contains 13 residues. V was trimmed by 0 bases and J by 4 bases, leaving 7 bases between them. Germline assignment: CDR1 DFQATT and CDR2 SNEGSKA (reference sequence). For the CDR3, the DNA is TGCAGTGCTAGAGAAACGCAGAATCAGCCCCAGCATTTT. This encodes CSARETQNQPQHF.

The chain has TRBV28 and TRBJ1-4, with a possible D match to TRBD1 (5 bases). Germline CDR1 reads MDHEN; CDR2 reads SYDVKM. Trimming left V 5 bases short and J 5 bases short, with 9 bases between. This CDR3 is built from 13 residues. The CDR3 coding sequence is TGTGCCAGCAGTAAGGGGAGGAATGAAAAACTGTTTTTT. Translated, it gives CASSKGRNEKLFF.

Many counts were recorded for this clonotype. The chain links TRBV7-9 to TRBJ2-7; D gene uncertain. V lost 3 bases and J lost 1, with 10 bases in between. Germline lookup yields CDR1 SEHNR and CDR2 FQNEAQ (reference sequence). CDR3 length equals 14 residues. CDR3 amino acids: CASSLTGSSYEQYF. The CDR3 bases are TGTGCCAGCAGCTTGACCGGGTCTTCCTACGAGCAGTACTTC.

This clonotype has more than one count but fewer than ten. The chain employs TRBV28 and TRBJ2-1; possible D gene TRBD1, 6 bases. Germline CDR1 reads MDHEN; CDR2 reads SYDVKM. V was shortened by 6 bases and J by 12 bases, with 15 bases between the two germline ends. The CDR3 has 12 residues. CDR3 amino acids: CASRSQGRGQFF. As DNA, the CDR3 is TGTGCCAGCAGATCACAGGGTAGAGGGCAGTTCTTC.

The CDR3 DNA follows: TGTGCCACCAGTGATTTACGGGATCAAGAGACCCAGTACTTC. It encodes CATSDLRDQETQYF. The J gene is TRBJ2-5, the V gene TRBV24-1, with D possibly TRBD2 on 5 matching bases. The CDR3 runs 14 residues. CDR1 and CDR2 (germline): KGHDR, SFDVKD. Trimming cost V 1 base and J 2 bases, with 7 bases left between them.

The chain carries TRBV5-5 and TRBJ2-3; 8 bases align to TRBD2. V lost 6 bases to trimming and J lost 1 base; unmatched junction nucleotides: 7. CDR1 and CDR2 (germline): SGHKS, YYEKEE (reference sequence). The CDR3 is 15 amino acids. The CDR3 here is CASNLPAGGTDTQYF. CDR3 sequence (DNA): TGTGCCAGCAACCTACCAGCGGGAGGCACAGATACGCAGTATTTT.

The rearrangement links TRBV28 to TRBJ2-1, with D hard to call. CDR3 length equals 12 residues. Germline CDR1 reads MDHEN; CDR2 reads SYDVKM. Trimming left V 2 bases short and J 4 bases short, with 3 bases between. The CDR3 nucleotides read TGTGCCAGCAGTTTAAGGTACAATGAGCAGTTCTTC. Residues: CASSLRYNEQFF.

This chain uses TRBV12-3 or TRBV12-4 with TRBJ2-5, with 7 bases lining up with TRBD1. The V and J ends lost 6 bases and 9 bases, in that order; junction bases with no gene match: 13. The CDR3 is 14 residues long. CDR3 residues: CASRSPGQHKAQYF. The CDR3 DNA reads TGTGCCAGCAGGAGTCCGGGACAGCATAAAGCCCAGTACTTC.

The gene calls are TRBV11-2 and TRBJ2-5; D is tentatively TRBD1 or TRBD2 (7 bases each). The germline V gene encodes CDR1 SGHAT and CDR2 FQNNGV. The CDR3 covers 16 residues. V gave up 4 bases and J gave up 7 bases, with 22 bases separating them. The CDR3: CASSSRDREGSRTQYF. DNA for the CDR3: TGTGCCAGCAGCTCTCGTGACAGGGAGGGCAGCCGGACCCAGTACTTC.

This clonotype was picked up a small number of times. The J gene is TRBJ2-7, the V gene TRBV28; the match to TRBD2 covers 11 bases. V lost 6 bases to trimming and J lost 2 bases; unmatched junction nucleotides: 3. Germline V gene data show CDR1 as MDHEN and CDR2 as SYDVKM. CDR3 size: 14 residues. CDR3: CASRRTSGPYEQYF. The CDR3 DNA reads TGTGCCAGCAGGAGGACTAGCGGGCCCTACGAGCAGTACTTC.

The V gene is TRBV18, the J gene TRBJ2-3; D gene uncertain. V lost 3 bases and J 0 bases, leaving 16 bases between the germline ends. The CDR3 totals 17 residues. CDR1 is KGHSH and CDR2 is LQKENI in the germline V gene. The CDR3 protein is CASSPIVLAPSTDTQYF. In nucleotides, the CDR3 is TGTGCCAGCTCACCGATTGTTCTCGCGCCCAGCACAGATACGCAGTATTTT.

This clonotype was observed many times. This CDR3 reads CASSLGGLASNEQFF. In DNA form, the CDR3 reads TGTGCCAGCAGCTTAGGAGGACTAGCGAGCAATGAGCAGTTCTTC. This chain joins TRBV7-8 and TRBJ2-1; TRBD2 agrees at 9 bases. This CDR3 contains 15 residues. The V gene end was trimmed by 1 base and the J gene end by 6 bases; junction bases not matched to a gene: 4. Per germline, CDR1 SGHVS and CDR2 FQNEAQ. The full variable domain, with the rest looked up from reference TRBV7-8 and TRBJ2-1, is GAGVSQSPRYKVAKRGQDVALRCDPISGHVSLFWYQQALGQGPEFLTYFQNEAQLDKSGLPSDRFFAERPEGSVSTLKIQRTQQEDSAVYLCASSLGGLASNEQFFGPGTRLTVL.

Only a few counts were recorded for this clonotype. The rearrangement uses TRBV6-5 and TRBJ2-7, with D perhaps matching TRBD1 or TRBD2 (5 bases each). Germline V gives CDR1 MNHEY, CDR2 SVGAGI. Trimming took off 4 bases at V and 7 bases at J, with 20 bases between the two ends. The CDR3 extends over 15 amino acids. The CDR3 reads CASSLFRDPSGEQYF. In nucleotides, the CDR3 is TGTGCCAGCAGTTTATTCCGGGACCCCTCCGGGGAGCAGTACTTC.

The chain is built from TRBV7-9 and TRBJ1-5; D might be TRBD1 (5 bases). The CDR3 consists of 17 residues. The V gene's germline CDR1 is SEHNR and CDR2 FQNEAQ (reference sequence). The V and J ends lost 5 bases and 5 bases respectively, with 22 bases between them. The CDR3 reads CASSPAPERGRHQPQHF. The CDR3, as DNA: TGTGCCAGCAGCCCAGCTCCCGAGAGGGGCCGGCATCAGCCCCAGCATTTT.

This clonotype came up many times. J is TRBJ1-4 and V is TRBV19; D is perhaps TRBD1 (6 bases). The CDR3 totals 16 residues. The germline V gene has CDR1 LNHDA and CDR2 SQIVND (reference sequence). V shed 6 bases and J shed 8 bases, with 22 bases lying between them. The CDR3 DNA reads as TGTGCCAGTAGCGCCTGGAGGACTCAGGGGAGAGAAAAACTGTTTTTT. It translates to CASSAWRTQGREKLFF.

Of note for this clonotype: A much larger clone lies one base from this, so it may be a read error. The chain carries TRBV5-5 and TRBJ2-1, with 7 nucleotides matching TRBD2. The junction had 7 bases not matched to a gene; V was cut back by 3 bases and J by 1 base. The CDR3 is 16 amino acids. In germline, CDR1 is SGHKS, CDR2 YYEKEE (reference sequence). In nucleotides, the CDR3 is TGTGCCAGCAGCTCGGGACTATTCAGATCCTACAATGAGCAGTTCTTC. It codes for CASSSGLFRSYNEQFF.

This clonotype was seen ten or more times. As DNA, the CDR3 is TGTGCCAGCAGCCCCCGGGCGGGTCTGACCACTAGCACAGATACGCAGTATTTT. As protein: CASSPRAGLTTSTDTQYF. This sequence joins TRBV4-2 and TRBJ2-3; D may be TRBD2 (5 bases). V was clipped by 4 bases and J by 0 bases, with 20 bases between them. Germline-derived CDR1 and CDR2 are LGHNA and YNFKEQ. There are 18 residues in the CDR3.

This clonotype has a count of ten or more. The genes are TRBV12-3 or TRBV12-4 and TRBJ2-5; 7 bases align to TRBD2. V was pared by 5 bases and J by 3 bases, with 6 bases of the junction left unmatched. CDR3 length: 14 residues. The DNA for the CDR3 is TGTGCCAGCAGTGATGGGCTAGCGGAAGAGACCCAGTACTTC. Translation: CASSDGLAEETQYF.

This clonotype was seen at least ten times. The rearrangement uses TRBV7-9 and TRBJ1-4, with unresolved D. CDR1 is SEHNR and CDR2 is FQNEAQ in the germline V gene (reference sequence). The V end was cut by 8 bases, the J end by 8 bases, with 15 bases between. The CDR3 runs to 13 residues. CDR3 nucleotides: TGTGCCAGCTCCCGGGGTGCGGGCGAAAAACTGTTTTTT. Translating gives CASSRGAGEKLFF.

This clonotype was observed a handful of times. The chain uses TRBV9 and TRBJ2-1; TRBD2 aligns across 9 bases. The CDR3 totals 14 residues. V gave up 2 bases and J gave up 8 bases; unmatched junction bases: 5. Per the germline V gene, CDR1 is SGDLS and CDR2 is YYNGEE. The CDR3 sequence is CASSVREGPDEQFF. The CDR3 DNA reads TGTGCCAGCAGCGTGCGGGAGGGCCCTGATGAGCAGTTCTTC.

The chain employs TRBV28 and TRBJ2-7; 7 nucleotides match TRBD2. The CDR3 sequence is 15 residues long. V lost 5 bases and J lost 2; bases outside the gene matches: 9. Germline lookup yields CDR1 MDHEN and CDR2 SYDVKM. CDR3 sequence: CASSRLAAVTYEQYF. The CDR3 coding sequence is TGTGCCAGCAGTCGTCTAGCGGCAGTGACCTACGAGCAGTACTTC.

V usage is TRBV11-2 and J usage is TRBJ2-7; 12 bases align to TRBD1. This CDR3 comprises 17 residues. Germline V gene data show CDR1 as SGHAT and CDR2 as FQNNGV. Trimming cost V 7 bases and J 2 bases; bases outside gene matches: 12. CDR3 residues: CASTGGTGGSKPYEQYF. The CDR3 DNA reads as TGTGCCAGCACCGGAGGGACAGGGGGCTCCAAACCCTACGAGCAGTACTTC.